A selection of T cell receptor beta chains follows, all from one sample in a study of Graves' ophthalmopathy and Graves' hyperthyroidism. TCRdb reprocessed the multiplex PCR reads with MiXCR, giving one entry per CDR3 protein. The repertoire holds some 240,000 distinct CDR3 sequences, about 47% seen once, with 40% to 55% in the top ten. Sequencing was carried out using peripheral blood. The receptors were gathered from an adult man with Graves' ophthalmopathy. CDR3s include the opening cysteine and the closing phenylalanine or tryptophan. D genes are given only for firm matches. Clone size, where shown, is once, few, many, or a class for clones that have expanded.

TGCAGTGCTAGAAGAGGGTTTAATGAAAAACTGTTTTTT | CSARRGFNEKLFF | few | NA | TRBJ1-4 | TRBV20-1
TGTGCCAGCAGACGGAGGAGCTCCTACGAGCAGTACTTC | CASRRRSSYEQYF | few | NA | TRBJ2-7 | TRBV6-5
TGCGCCAGCAGTGTTGGGGGGGTAAATCAGCCCCAGCATTTT | CASSVGGVNQPQHF | many | NA | TRBJ1-5 | TRBV10-2
TGTGCCAGCAGCCCGACCGGGACAGGGTACTATGGCTACACCTTC | CASSPTGTGYYGYTF | NA | TRBD1 | TRBJ1-2 | TRBV11-3
TGTGCCAGCAGCCACAGGGGGTCTGGCTACACCTTC | CASSHRGSGYTF | NA | TRBD1 | TRBJ1-2 | TRBV9
TGCAGCGTTACAGCGGGAGGATCAAATGAGCAGTTCTTC | CSVTAGGSNEQFF | NA | TRBD2 | TRBJ2-1 | TRBV29-1
TGTGCCAGCAGCTTCGCACAGTTAAAGGAAGCTTTCTTT | CASSFAQLKEAFF | few | NA | TRBJ1-1 | TRBV5-8
TGTGCCAGCAGACCCAACAGGGACAATCAGCCCCAGCATTTT | CASRPNRDNQPQHF | NA | NA | TRBJ1-5 | TRBV2
TGCAGTGAACGGACTAGCGGGGGAAACGGGACCCAGTACTTC | CSERTSGGNGTQYF | once | TRBD2 | TRBJ2-5 | TRBV20-1
TGCAGTGCAGGGGGGGGGCTTAGTGAGTACTTC | CSAGGGLSEYF | NA | NA | TRBJ2-7 | TRBV20-1
TGCAGTGCTGCCGGGCGAAGGAGCTCCTACGAGCGGTACTTC | CSAAGRRSSYERYF | NA | NA | TRBJ2-7 | TRBV29-1
TGTGCCAGCAGCGAGCAGGGGGCGAGCACTGAAGCTTTCTTT | CASSEQGASTEAFF | few | TRBD1 | TRBJ1-1 | TRBV9
TGCGCCAGCAGCTTGGAGGAGAAAAACACTGAAGCTTTCTTT | CASSLEEKNTEAFF | NA | NA | TRBJ1-1 | TRBV5-1
TGTGCCAGCAGTTCCAGCACCGGGGAGCTGTTTTTT | CASSSSTGELFF | many | NA | TRBJ2-2 | TRBV12-3/TRBV12-4
TGTGCCAGCAGTCCTTACAGGATCTACGAGCAGTACTTC | CASSPYRIYEQYF | NA | NA | TRBJ2-7 | TRBV12-3/TRBV12-4
TGTGCCAGTACCTCGGACAGGGGTAGTGAAAAACTGTTTTTT | CASTSDRGSEKLFF | few | TRBD1 | TRBJ1-4 | TRBV19
TGCAGTGCGGGACAGGGGGCGCAAGAGACCCAGTACTTC | CSAGQGAQETQYF | NA | TRBD1 | TRBJ2-5 | TRBV20-1
TGTGCCAGCAGCTTAGAGGCAGGGAAGCAGCCCCAGCATTTT | CASSLEAGKQPQHF | few | NA | TRBJ1-5 | TRBV9